This T cell receptor beta chain was identified in a study of blood T cell repertoires in COVID-19. On the study more broadly: There were acute and convalescent COVID-19 samples, and they came from the United States, Italy and Spain.

Trimming took 1 base from V and 0 from J, leaving 13 bases between them. CDR3 length: 16 amino acids. The germline gives CDR1 GTSNPN, CDR2 SVGIG (reference sequence). Using immunoSEQ multiplex PCR, the repertoire was profiled, and TCRdb retains in-frame clones only, with some absent. In the table there are about 190,000 clones, around 85% of which are singletons. The sample taken for sequencing was peripheral blood. The sequence was collected from a man in his thirties or forties with acute or convalescent COVID-19. V gene TRBV30 combines with J gene TRBJ2-1; TRBD1 is a possible D gene (5 bases). In nucleotides, the CDR3 is TGTGCCTGGAGTGGATGGCGACAGAGCTCCTACAATGAGCAGTTCTTC. It specifies CAWSGWRQSSYNEQFF. The variable domain in full, completed from reference TRBV30 and TRBJ2-1, reads SQTIHQWPATLVQPVGSPLSLECTVEGTSNPNLYWYRQAAGRGLQLLFYSVGIGQISSEVPQNLSASRPQDRQFILSSKKLLLSDSGFYLCAWSGWRQSSYNEQFFGPGTRLTVL.